One sample yielded the 26 T cell receptor beta chains listed below, sequenced in a study of beta chain features in type 1 diabetes. Points from the study as a whole: In all four CD4+ subsets, TCRB CDR3 length was significantly, moderately reduced in type 1 diabetes.

These receptors have no known antigen. Reverse transcribing all isolated RNA meant expressed TCRB transcripts were sequenced. Measured with immunoSEQ multiplex PCR; TCRdb has only the in-frame clones, and not every one. Of hundreds of thousands of clones listed, over 12% are singletons. The sample comprised naive CD4+ T cells from blood. These receptors all come from a man between 18 and 29 years old with type 1 diabetes.

This clone was seen repeatedly, ten times or more. The identical CDR3 is also encoded by other nucleotide sequences in the sample. The chain uses TRBV30 and TRBJ2-6; D call uncertain. V dropped 1 base and J dropped 0 bases, with 4 bases sitting between them. This CDR3 contains 14 residues. Germline V gene sequence: CDR1 GTSNPN, CDR2 SVGIG (reference sequence). For the CDR3, the DNA is TGTGCCTGGAGTGACGGCTCTGGGGCCAACGTCCTGACTTTC. Translation gives CAWSDGSGANVLTF. The full variable domain, in which reference TRBV30 and TRBJ2-6 provide the parts outside the CDR3, is SQTIHQWPATLVQPVGSPLSLECTVEGTSNPNLYWYRQAAGRGLQLLFYSVGIGQISSEVPQNLSASRPQDRQFILSSKKLLLSDSGFYLCAWSDGSGANVLTFGAGSRLTVL.

The chain employs TRBV9 and TRBJ2-3; D unclear. The V end lost 3 bases, the J end lost 2 bases, and 7 bases lay between the germline ends. The CDR3 spans 13 residues. Germline-derived CDR1 and CDR2 are SGDLS and YYNGEE. As DNA, the CDR3 is TGTGCCAGCAGCGCCTTAAACACAGATACGCAGTATTTT. Amino acid sequence: CASSALNTDTQYF.

The V gene is TRBV30, the J gene TRBJ1-2; no firm D call. This CDR3 is built from 10 residues. V shed 7 bases and J shed 8 bases, with 11 bases lying between them. CDR1 and CDR2 from the germline V gene are GTSNPN and SVGIG (reference sequence). CDR3 DNA: TGTGCCTCCCGGGTGGGGGGCTACACCTTC. Translated: CASRVGGYTF.

The rearrangement joins TRBV11-3 to TRBJ2-2; 7 bases align to TRBD1. Germline trimming cut 5 bases from V and 7 bases from J; bases unmatched to any gene: 10. Per the germline V gene, CDR1 is SGHNT and CDR2 is YENEEA. The length of the CDR3 is 15 residues. CDR3 sequence reads: CASSPGTAWSGELFF. CDR3 nucleotide sequence: TGTGCCAGCAGCCCTGGGACAGCATGGAGCGGGGAGCTGTTTTTT.

The V call is TRBV27, the J call TRBJ2-7, with unresolved D. Trimming took off 8 bases at V and 3 bases at J, with 20 bases between the two ends. The V gene's germline CDR1 is MNHEY and CDR2 SMNVEV (reference sequence). The CDR3 is made up of 15 amino acids. The CDR3 DNA reads TGTGCCAGCCGCGTGACAACACAGCTAGACTACGAGCAGTACTTC. It codes for CASRVTTQLDYEQYF.

The chain couples TRBV5-4 to TRBJ1-6, with D possibly TRBD1 on 5 matching bases. The CDR3 is made up of 13 amino acids. Between the trimmed V and J ends, which lost 5 bases and 8 bases, there was a span of 11 bases. Germline V gives CDR1 SGHNT, CDR2 YYREEE (reference sequence). CDR3 sequence: CASRATVYSPLHF. CDR3 sequence (DNA): TGTGCCAGCAGGGCGACAGTATATTCACCCCTCCACTTT. The full variable domain, with the rest looked up from reference TRBV5-4 and TRBJ1-6, is ETGVTQSPTHLIKTRGQQVTLRCSSQSGHNTVSWYQQALGQGPQFIFQYYREEENGRGNFPPRFSGLQFPNYSSELNVNALELDDSALYLCASRATVYSPLHFGNGTRLTVT.

The rearrangement uses TRBV7-2 and TRBJ1-5, with a weak D call TRBD1 (6 bases). V lost 5 bases, J lost 9 bases, and 11 bases lay in between. The CDR3 sequence is 12 residues long. The germline V gene encodes CDR1 SGHTA and CDR2 FQGNSA. The CDR3 here is CASSPQTGPQHF. DNA for the CDR3: TGTGCCAGCAGCCCGCAGACAGGGCCCCAGCATTTT.

This chain connects TRBV5-1 to TRBJ2-5; D could derive from TRBD1 or TRBD2 (5 bases each). Trimming took 4 bases from V and 5 from J, leaving 12 bases between them. In germline, CDR1 is SGHRS, CDR2 YFSETQ. This CDR3 has 13 residues. Here the CDR3 DNA reads TGCGCCAGCAGCCGGGGCTCGGGGGAGACCCAGTACTTC. This translates into CASSRGSGETQYF.

This clone showed up just a few times. The same CDR3 also results from other DNA sequences found in this sample. This rearrangement joins TRBV4-1 to TRBJ2-7; 7 bases fit TRBD1. The ends lost 4 bases at V and 2 bases at J; junction bases unmatched: 5. The germline V gene has CDR1 MGHRA and CDR2 YSYEKL. The CDR3 runs 14 residues. The CDR3 region is CASSRPGQTYEQYF. In DNA form, the CDR3 reads TGCGCCAGCAGCCGTCCGGGACAGACCTACGAGCAGTACTTC.

The gene calls are TRBV6-5 and TRBJ2-4; no reliable D call. V was trimmed by 6 bases and J by 12 bases, leaving 21 bases between them. The CDR3 sequence is 14 residues long. The germline gives CDR1 MNHEY, CDR2 SVGAGI. This CDR3 reads CASSPRVAQTPQYF. The DNA for the CDR3 is TGTGCCAGCAGCCCTCGGGTAGCCCAGACCCCTCAGTACTTC.

In nucleotides, the CDR3 is TGCGCCAGCAGCCCCCGGATTTCAGGGGGAAACTATGGCTACACCTTC. It yields the protein CASSPRISGGNYGYTF. The chain carries TRBV5-1 and TRBJ1-2, with 7 bases lining up with TRBD1. Germline V lookup: CDR1 SGHRS, CDR2 YFSETQ. The CDR3 extends over 16 amino acids. V dropped 4 bases and J dropped 2; count of bases not matched to a gene: 11.

The CDR3 here is CASSWQDRGSQPQHF. As DNA, the CDR3 is TGTGCCAGCAGCTGGCAAGACAGGGGAAGTCAGCCCCAGCATTTT. The J gene is TRBJ1-5, the V gene TRBV7-8; TRBD1 agrees at 8 bases. The germline gives CDR1 SGHVS, CDR2 FQNEAQ. The CDR3 totals 15 residues. The trim removed 4 bases at V and 6 bases at J, leaving 8 bases unmatched. Based on the CDR3 plus reference TRBV7-8 and TRBJ1-5, the full variable domain is GAGVSQSPRYKVAKRGQDVALRCDPISGHVSLFWYQQALGQGPEFLTYFQNEAQLDKSGLPSDRFFAERPEGSVSTLKIQRTQQEDSAVYLCASSWQDRGSQPQHFGDGTRLSIL.

This clone was found a few times. This chain links TRBV27 with TRBJ1-2, with D uncertain. V gave up 3 bases and J gave up 3 bases, with 8 bases separating them. The CDR3 length is 13 residues. Germline V gene data show CDR1 as MNHEY and CDR2 as SMNVEV (reference sequence). CDR3 bases: TGTGCCAGCAGTTTGCGGGATGACTATGGCTACACCTTC. Translating gives CASSLRDDYGYTF.

This clone was seen a handful of times. The rearrangement joins TRBV7-2 to TRBJ2-7; 9 bases map to TRBD2. V shed 6 bases and J 4 bases; nucleotides not matched to a gene: 7. This CDR3 is built from 14 residues. CDR1 is SGHTA and CDR2 is FQGNSA in the germline V gene. CDR3 residues: CASSWGLAGYEQYF. The CDR3 bases are TGTGCCAGCAGTTGGGGCCTAGCGGGATACGAGCAGTACTTC.

This clone was seen a few times. This chain uses TRBV14 with TRBJ2-3; 10 nucleotides match TRBD1. CDR1 is SGHDN and CDR2 is FVKESK in the germline V gene. V lost 5 bases to trimming and J lost 2 bases; unmatched junction nucleotides: 7. CDR3 length: 16 residues. CDR3 region: CASSIDRGRDTDTQYF. The CDR3 DNA follows: TGTGCCAGCAGCATAGACAGGGGGCGGGACACAGATACGCAGTATTTT. The full variable domain, in which reference TRBV14 and TRBJ2-3 provide the parts outside the CDR3, is EAGVTQFPSHSVIEKGQTVTLRCDPISGHDNLYWYRRVMGKEIKFLLHFVKESKQDESGMPNNRFLAERTGGTYSTLKVQPAELEDSGVYFCASSIDRGRDTDTQYFGPGTRLTVL.

The chain uses TRBV18 and TRBJ2-2; 8 bases are shared with TRBD1. The CDR3 contains 16 residues. The germline V gene encodes CDR1 KGHSH and CDR2 LQKENI. Trimming cost V 1 base and J 0 bases; bases outside gene matches: 1. CDR3 amino acids: CASSPLDRANTGELFF. Written as DNA, the CDR3 is TGTGCCAGCTCACCACTGGACAGGGCGAACACCGGGGAGCTGTTTTTT.

This clone occurred a few times. In DNA, the CDR3 is TGTGCCAGCTCACCGAATGAAGGGCTTTTGGAACCCCAGCATTTT. Its translation: CASSPNEGLLEPQHF. The chain is built from TRBV18 and TRBJ1-5, with D uncertain. CDR3 length equals 15 residues. Looked up from germline, CDR1 is KGHSH and CDR2 is LQKENI. With 3 bases removed from V and 10 bases from J, the gap between germline ends came to 19 bases.

This clone has more than one count but fewer than ten. J is TRBJ1-5 and V is TRBV11-1; unclear D gene. Germline V gene data show CDR1 as SGHAT and CDR2 as FQDESV (reference sequence). With 8 bases removed from V and 0 bases from J, the gap between germline ends came to 8 bases. This CDR3 is 13 amino acids long. The CDR3 DNA reads TGTGCCAGCCGGGGATATAGCAATCAGCCCCAGCATTTT. Residues: CASRGYSNQPQHF.

This chain connects TRBV27 to TRBJ2-1; 12 bases match TRBD2. The CDR3 contains 17 residues. The germline gives CDR1 MNHEY, CDR2 SMNVEV (reference sequence). The V gene end was trimmed by 6 bases and the J gene end by 4 bases; junction bases not matched to a gene: 10. As DNA, the CDR3 is TGTGCCAGCAGCCTTCTAGCGGGGGGGCGAAAGTACAATGAGCAGTTCTTC. The encoded protein is CASSLLAGGRKYNEQFF.

V and J are TRBV7-9 and TRBJ1-1, with D unclear. Per germline, CDR1 SEHNR and CDR2 FQNEAQ (reference sequence). The CDR3 sequence is 15 residues long. Trimming shortened V by 4 bases and J by 5 bases, and 17 bases separated the two germline ends. The CDR3 sequence: CASSSQKGFGTEAFF. The CDR3 coding sequence is TGTGCCAGCAGCTCACAAAAGGGCTTTGGGACTGAAGCTTTCTTT.

The table lists this clone with a few counts. This chain uses TRBV30 with TRBJ2-7; no definite D call. Trimming left V 4 bases short and J 1 base short, with 17 bases between. Germline loops: CDR1 GTSNPN, CDR2 SVGIG (reference sequence). The CDR3 has 15 amino acids. The CDR3: CAWNLGVVLSYEQYF. The CDR3 DNA is TGTGCCTGGAATCTTGGTGTGGTACTTTCCTACGAGCAGTACTTC.

The chain recombines TRBV7-9 with TRBJ2-2, with D perhaps matching TRBD1 (6 bases). CDR3 size: 16 residues. Per the germline V gene, CDR1 is SEHNR and CDR2 is FQNEAQ (reference sequence). Trimming took off 7 bases at V and 4 bases at J, with 19 bases between the two ends. The DNA of the CDR3 is TGTGCCAGCATCCTGGGACAAATTACTATCACCGGGGAGCTGTTTTTT. This codes for CASILGQITITGELFF. Based on the CDR3 plus reference TRBV7-9 and TRBJ2-2, the full variable domain is DTGVSQNPRHKITKRGQNVTFRCDPISEHNRLYWYRQTLGQGPEFLTYFQNEAQLEKSRLLSDRFSAERPKGSFSTLEIQRTEQGDSAMYLCASILGQITITGELFFGEGSRLTVL.

This rearrangement joins TRBV4-1 to TRBJ2-3, with D unresolved. CDR3 size: 13 residues. Trimming left V 4 bases short and J 1 base short, with 6 bases between. The V gene's germline CDR1 is MGHRA and CDR2 YSYEKL. CDR3 region: CASSRIGTDTQYF. The CDR3 DNA sequence: TGCGCCAGCAGCCGAATAGGCACAGATACGCAGTATTTT.

A few counts support this clone. The rearrangement links TRBV7-9 to TRBJ1-2, with 7 bases matching TRBD1. The CDR3 spans 11 residues. Germline CDR1 reads SEHNR; CDR2 reads FQNEAQ (reference sequence). Unmatched junction bases numbered 3, after V lost 6 bases and J lost 8 bases. Here the CDR3 DNA reads TGTGCCAGCAGTCGGGACAGCGGCTACACCTTC. As protein: CASSRDSGYTF. The whole variable domain, filled in from reference TRBV7-9 and TRBJ1-2, reads DTGVSQNPRHKITKRGQNVTFRCDPISEHNRLYWYRQTLGQGPEFLTYFQNEAQLEKSRLLSDRFSAERPKGSFSTLEIQRTEQGDSAMYLCASSRDSGYTFGSGTRLTVV.

V is TRBV29-1 and J is TRBJ2-7; no definite D call. The CDR3 loop spans 13 amino acids. Germline CDR1 reads SQVTM; CDR2 reads ANQGSEA. Deletions cut 4 bases from V and 4 bases from J, with 14 bases between. CDR3 nucleotide sequence: TGCAGCGTTGCCGAGACGATGCAATACGAGCAGTACTTC. It translates to CSVAETMQYEQYF.

The chain recombines TRBV4-3 with TRBJ1-1; TRBD1 agrees at 7 bases. Germline V CDR1 and CDR2: LGHNA, YSLEER. The V gene end was trimmed by 4 bases and the J gene end by 2 bases; junction bases not matched to a gene: 4. The CDR3 sequence is 14 residues long. CDR3 amino acids: CASSRGQLNTEAFF. The CDR3 bases are TGCGCCAGCAGCCGGGGACAGCTTAACACTGAAGCTTTCTTT.